Listed below are T cell receptor beta chains from one sample, sequenced in a study of control samples from healthy donors and cancer patients. The assay was immunoSEQ multiplex PCR, and TCRdb's table has in-frame clones only and misses some. Of 150,000 to 200,000 clones listed, about nine tenths are singletons. The source material was blood. These receptors came from a woman between 40 and 50 years old in good health. The CDR3 runs from the conserved cysteine through the conserved F or W.

v_gene	j_gene	CDR3aa
TRBV27	TRBJ1-4	CASSPTWANEKLFF
TRBV18	TRBJ1-1	CASSPLVASEAFF
TRBV7-8	TRBJ2-1	CASSARSLAGYEQFF
TRBV5-1	TRBJ2-3	CASSLESRTSTDTQYF
TRBV2	TRBJ1-5	CASSESGTRNQPQHF
TRBV5-4	TRBJ2-7	CASSIEGGVSEQYF
TRBV20-1	TRBJ1-1	CSAEVGTEAFF
TRBV25-1	TRBJ1-1	CASSESLHTEAFF
TRBV5-8	TRBJ1-2	CASSLKGTGLPLGYTF
TRBV4-1	TRBJ2-3	CASSRVGGSVDTQYF
TRBV13	TRBJ1-2	CASSLSGGYTF
TRBV5-1	TRBJ1-1	CASSPLGQGNTEAFF
TRBV5-1	TRBJ1-1	CASSSILQGNTEAFF
TRBV4-1	TRBJ2-7	CASSQAGGTPYEQYF
TRBV10-2	TRBJ2-2	CASLAGANTGELFF
TRBV6-1	TRBJ1-5	CASSEPRTGQYSNQPQHF
TRBV7-9	TRBJ2-2	CASSPGTVGGELFF
TRBV28	TRBJ1-5	CASRSDPGAQHF
TRBV7-9	TRBJ1-6	CASSLGLGGYNSPLHF
TRBV7-9	TRBJ2-1	CASSLARGGADNEQFF
TRBV7-9	TRBJ2-7	CASSQPWGDEQYF
TRBV28	TRBJ2-2	CASSLWGANTGELFF
TRBV6-1	TRBJ1-2	CASSESHRAGGYTF
TRBV10-3	TRBJ2-1	CAIRVREGGLFF
TRBV11-2	TRBJ1-1	CASSLGQFNTEAFF
TRBV19	TRBJ2-7	CASSIGPANYEQYF
TRBV29-1	TRBJ1-1	CSVEGMGTEAFF
TRBV4-1	TRBJ2-7	CASSQGQGLSYEQYF
TRBV28	TRBJ2-5	CASSFEAGREETQYF
TRBV5-1	TRBJ1-2	CASSIDRFYYGYTF
TRBV4-1	TRBJ1-2	CASSQTVGLTNYGYTF
TRBV28	TRBJ2-7	CASSLQGGEQYF
TRBV5-4	TRBJ1-5	CASSLGAPDSNQPQHF
TRBV5-1	TRBJ1-4	CASSLGIGTGDEKLFF
TRBV6-4	TRBJ1-5	CASSEQGAGNQPQHF
TRBV6-1	TRBJ2-5	CASSDSSETQYF
TRBV13	TRBJ2-7	CASSSRDGEGYEQYF
TRBV6-5	TRBJ2-7	CASSSQQGHPYEQYF
TRBV16	TRBJ1-2	CASSQSTGGTIYGYTF
TRBV7-9	TRBJ2-1	CASSSDYHEQFF
TRBV5-4	TRBJ2-5	CASRISGGVETQYF
TRBV6-2/TRBV6-3	TRBJ1-2	CASTPTGSYGYTF
TRBV4-1	TRBJ2-1	CASSQDGPAGNTHNEQFF
TRBV19	TRBJ2-1	CASSIVPTTDYNEQFF
TRBV4-1	TRBJ2-3	CASSQAGGDTQYF
TRBV5-4	TRBJ2-3	CASSLESADTQYF
TRBV10-1	TRBJ2-1	CANTSGVSYNEQFF
TRBV28	TRBJ2-2	CASSFVRAGELFF
TRBV13	TRBJ1-1	CASSFGTGNTEAFF
TRBV10-1	TRBJ1-2	CASSDSLDRAEGYTF
TRBV5-1	TRBJ1-1	CASSLVLGGGMNTEAFF
TRBV5-1	TRBJ1-5	CASSGGQGNQPQHF
TRBV6-5	TRBJ2-7	CASSYSTGSLLYEQYF
TRBV7-8	TRBJ2-2	CASTFGDVAVTGELFF
TRBV13	TRBJ1-3	CASSPRSYNTIYF
TRBV29-1	TRBJ1-4	CSVEQGADEKLFF